This TCR beta chain was obtained from a study of cytomegalovirus exposure and HLA in healthy donors. Study findings and constraints: As confirmed in vitro, a few CMV-associated chains were specific for CMV antigens.

Points on this clone: As yet, its antigen is unknown.

The CDR3 contains 15 residues. Germline CDR1 reads LNHDA; CDR2 reads SQIVND (reference sequence). The V gene lost 8 bases and the J gene lost 0 bases, with 16 bases spanning the gap. Only in-frame clones appear in the TCRdb table, and some are missing; sequencing was by immunoSEQ multiplex PCR. This sample has 120,000 or so clones; about 88% occur once, and the top ten carry around 1.1%. The sequence was collected from a woman aged 18-29 years in good health and CMV-seronegative. The chain links TRBV19 to TRBJ1-1; D is perhaps TRBD1 (5 bases). Sequencing input: PBMCs. The CDR3 region is CASHPRGIMNTEAFF. CDR3 DNA: TGTGCCAGTCACCCCCGGGGGATTATGAACACTGAAGCTTTCTTT.